This T cell receptor beta chain was captured in a study of cytomegalovirus exposure and HLA in healthy donors. Regarding the study as a whole: The presence/absence work took it that sequencing depth was about the same across donors. Rare TCR sequences predominated, though certain public TCRs were found in many donors. TCR beta chains numbering some 160 were designated cytomegalovirus-associated.

Concerning this clone: What it binds is unknown.

A multiplex PCR was run with 60 Vbeta primers and 13 Jbeta primers. The method was immunoSEQ multiplex PCR; TCRdb's version includes in-frame clones alone and lacks a portion of them. The profile covers over 200,000 clones, with approximately 82% appearing a single time and 3.5% to 4% taken by the ten largest. At collection, donors were nominally healthy, but unrecorded immune exposures were probable. The CDR3 runs to 13 residues. V was clipped by 5 bases and J by 3 bases, with 11 bases between them. The germline gives CDR1 SGHTA, CDR2 FQGTGA. V and J are TRBV7-3 and TRBJ2-7; perhaps TRBD1 as D (6 bases). Sample: PBMCs. The sequence derives from a male donor in good health and CMV-seronegative. CDR3 region: CASSAGQSYEQYF. Written as DNA, the CDR3 is TGTGCCAGCAGCGCAGGACAGAGCTACGAGCAGTACTTC.